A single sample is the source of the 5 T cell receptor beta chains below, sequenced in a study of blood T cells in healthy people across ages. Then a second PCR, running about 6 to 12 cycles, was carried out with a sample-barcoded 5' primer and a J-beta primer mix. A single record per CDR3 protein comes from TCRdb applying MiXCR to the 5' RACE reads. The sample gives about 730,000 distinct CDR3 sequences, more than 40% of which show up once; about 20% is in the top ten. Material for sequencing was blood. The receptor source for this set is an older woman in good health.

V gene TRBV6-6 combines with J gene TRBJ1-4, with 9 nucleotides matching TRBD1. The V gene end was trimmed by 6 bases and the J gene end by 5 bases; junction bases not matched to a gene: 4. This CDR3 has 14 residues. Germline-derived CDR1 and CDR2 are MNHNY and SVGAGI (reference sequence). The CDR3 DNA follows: TGTGCCAGCAGGACGGACAGGGGAAATGAAAAACTGTTTTTT. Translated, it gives CASRTDRGNEKLFF.

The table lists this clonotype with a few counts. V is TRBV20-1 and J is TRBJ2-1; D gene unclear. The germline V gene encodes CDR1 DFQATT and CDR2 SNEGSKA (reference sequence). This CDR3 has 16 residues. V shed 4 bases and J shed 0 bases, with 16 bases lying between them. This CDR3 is CSAKKGLTSSYNEQFF. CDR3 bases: TGCAGTGCTAAGAAGGGCCTGACGAGCTCCTACAATGAGCAGTTCTTC.

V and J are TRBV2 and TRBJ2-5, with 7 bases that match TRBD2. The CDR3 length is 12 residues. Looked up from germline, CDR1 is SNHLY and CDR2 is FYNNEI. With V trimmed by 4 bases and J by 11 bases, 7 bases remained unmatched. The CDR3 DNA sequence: TGTGCCAGCAGTGTTTATCGGGGGGAGCAGTACTTC. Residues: CASSVYRGEQYF.

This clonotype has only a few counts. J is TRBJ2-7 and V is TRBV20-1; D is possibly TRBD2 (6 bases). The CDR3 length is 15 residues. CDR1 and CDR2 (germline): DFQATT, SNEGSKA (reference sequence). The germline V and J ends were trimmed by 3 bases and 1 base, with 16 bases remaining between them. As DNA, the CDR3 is TGCAGTGCTAGGGAGGGTCGGGACGTTTCCTACGAGCAGTACTTC. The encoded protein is CSAREGRDVSYEQYF.

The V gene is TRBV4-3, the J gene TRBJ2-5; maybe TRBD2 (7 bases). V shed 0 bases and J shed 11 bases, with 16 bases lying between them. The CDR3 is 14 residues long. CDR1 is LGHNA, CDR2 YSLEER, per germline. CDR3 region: CASSQDGGARVQYF. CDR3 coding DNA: TGCGCCAGCAGCCAAGATGGGGGGGCGCGGGTGCAGTACTTC.